A selection of T cell receptor beta chains follows, all from one sample in a study of shared clonotypes between healthy human individuals. Measured with immunoSEQ multiplex PCR; TCRdb has only the in-frame clones, and not every one. The sample has about 1.9 million clones, approximately 92% seen once. The sequencing sample was made of naive CD8+ T cells from PBMCs. The receptors shown here come from a man younger than 35 in good health. Some clones in this sample may be carry-over from other donors' samples. Both conserved end residues are part of each CDR3. D genes are given only for firm matches. Clone size is not always given. Where it is, it says once, few, many or a class for expanded clones.

D: TRBD2; J: TRBJ2-5; size: once; V: TRBV7-2; length: 17; CDR3: CASSRTEGLAGGGTQYF; DNA: TGTGCCAGCAGCCGAACCGAGGGACTAGCGGGAGGGGGGACCCAGTACTTC
D: NA; J: TRBJ2-3; size: NA; V: TRBV9; length: 13; CDR3: CASSGGPSDTQYF; DNA: TGTGCCAGCTCCGGGGGGCCATCCGATACGCAGTATTTT
D: TRBD1; J: TRBJ1-1; size: NA; V: TRBV7-9; length: 15; CDR3: CASSPVRGPGTEAFF; DNA: TGTGCCAGCAGCCCGGTGAGGGGGCCGGGCACTGAAGCTTTCTTT
D: NA; J: TRBJ2-1; size: NA; V: TRBV27; length: 19; CDR3: CASSLYPPFSQDPYNEQFF; DNA: TGTGCCAGCAGTTTATACCCCCCTTTTTCCCAGGACCCCTACAATGAGCAGTTCTTC
D: NA; J: TRBJ2-1; size: once; V: TRBV4-3; length: 16; CDR3: CASSLLTGTSDDEQFF; DNA: TGCGCCAGCAGCCTCCTTACCGGGACTTCGGACGATGAGCAGTTCTTC
D: NA; J: TRBJ2-1; size: NA; V: TRBV7-9; length: 13; CDR3: CAGGTVTYNEQFF; DNA: TGTGCCGGAGGGACAGTTACCTACAATGAGCAGTTCTTC
D: NA; J: TRBJ1-3; size: NA; V: TRBV10-3; length: 16; CDR3: CAISEGVTQSGNTIYF; DNA: TGTGCCATCAGTGAGGGGGTGACTCAAAGTGGAAACACCATATATTTT
D: NA; J: TRBJ2-7; size: NA; V: TRBV9; length: 15; CDR3: CASSPPGWQGNEQYF; DNA: TGTGCCAGCAGCCCCCCCGGGTGGCAGGGGAACGAGCAGTACTTC
D: NA; J: TRBJ1-5; size: NA; V: TRBV19; length: 13; CDR3: CASTVGAYQPQHF; DNA: TGTGCCAGTACAGTAGGAGCTTATCAGCCCCAGCATTTT
D: NA; J: TRBJ2-7; size: NA; V: TRBV7-9; length: 14; CDR3: CASSLSLPTTEQYF; DNA: TGTGCCAGCAGCTTAAGTTTACCGACAACCGAGCAGTACTTC
D: NA; J: TRBJ1-3; size: NA; V: TRBV9; length: 15; CDR3: CASSGTVISGNTIYF; DNA: TGTGCCAGCAGCGGAACAGTGATCTCTGGAAACACCATATATTTT
D: NA; J: TRBJ2-7; size: NA; V: TRBV30; length: 12; CDR3: CAWSTSYYEQYF; DNA: TGTGCCTGGAGTACGTCTTACTACGAGCAGTACTTC
D: NA; J: TRBJ2-6; size: once; V: TRBV9; length: 17; CDR3: CASSADYLSSGANVLTF; DNA: TGTGCCAGCAGCGCGGACTACCTGAGCTCTGGGGCCAACGTCCTGACTTTC
D: NA; J: TRBJ1-5; size: few; V: TRBV18; length: 14; CDR3: CASSLGVLDQPQHF; DNA: TGTGCCAGCTCACTCGGGGTTTTAGATCAGCCCCAGCATTTT
D: NA; J: TRBJ1-5; size: few; V: TRBV7-9; length: 13; CDR3: CASSHGTYQPQHF; DNA: TGTGCCAGCAGCCACGGGACGTATCAGCCCCAGCATTTT
D: NA; J: TRBJ2-3; size: NA; V: TRBV19; length: 17; CDR3: CASSIELGPGSTDTQYF; DNA: TGTGCCAGTAGTATAGAATTGGGGCCAGGGAGCACAGATACGCAGTATTTT
D: NA; J: TRBJ2-5; size: NA; V: TRBV28; length: 14; CDR3: CASSPLMKGETQYF; DNA: TGTGCCAGCTCCCCCCTGATGAAGGGGGAGACCCAGTACTTC
D: NA; J: TRBJ2-5; size: NA; V: TRBV6-1; length: 14; CDR3: CASSASAYQETQYF; DNA: TGTGCCAGCAGTGCGTCAGCCTACCAAGAGACCCAGTACTTC
D: TRBD2; J: TRBJ2-1; size: NA; V: TRBV27; length: 15; CDR3: CASSAGTSGSNEQFF; DNA: TGTGCCAGCAGTGCGGGGACTAGCGGGAGCAATGAGCAGTTCTTC
D: TRBD1; J: TRBJ1-2; size: NA; V: TRBV28; length: 13; CDR3: CASSLDRADGYTF; DNA: TGTGCCAGCAGTTTGGACAGGGCGGATGGCTACACCTTC
D: NA; J: TRBJ2-5; size: NA; V: TRBV9; length: 14; CDR3: CASSVDRGQETQYF; DNA: TGTGCCAGCAGCGTAGACCGGGGTCAAGAGACCCAGTACTTC
D: NA; J: TRBJ1-3; size: NA; V: TRBV13; length: 15; CDR3: CASSSNQGAGNTIYF; DNA: TGTGCCAGCAGCTCAAATCAGGGTGCGGGAAACACCATATATTTT
D: NA; J: TRBJ2-1; size: once; V: TRBV4-1; length: 19; CDR3: CASSPSGQERLAAYNEQFF; DNA: TGCGCCAGCAGCCCTTCGGGACAGGAGCGCCTAGCGGCCTACAATGAGCAGTTCTTC
D: NA; J: TRBJ1-2; size: NA; V: TRBV19; length: 13; CDR3: CASSWTALYGYTF; DNA: TGTGCCAGTAGTTGGACAGCCCTCTATGGCTACACCTTC
D: TRBD1; J: TRBJ1-2; size: few; V: TRBV28; length: 15; CDR3: CASSIKGQARHGYTF; DNA: TGTGCCAGCAGCATCAAAGGACAGGCCAGGCATGGCTACACCTTC
D: NA; J: TRBJ2-7; size: NA; V: TRBV11-3; length: 14; CDR3: CASSLMDGTYEQYF; DNA: TGTGCCAGCAGCTTAATGGACGGCACCTACGAGCAGTACTTC
D: NA; J: TRBJ1-4; size: NA; V: TRBV6-9; length: 17; CDR3: CASSYSRDTFLREKLFF; DNA: TGTGCCAGCAGTTATTCACGGGACACCTTTCTGCGGGAAAAACTGTTTTTT
D: NA; J: TRBJ2-7; size: NA; V: TRBV29-1; length: 14; CDR3: CSVAGFGLSYEQYF; DNA: TGCAGCGTTGCTGGATTCGGGCTCTCCTACGAGCAGTACTTC
D: TRBD1; J: TRBJ1-5; size: NA; V: TRBV5-6; length: 13; CDR3: CASAQQGSQPQHF; DNA: TGTGCCAGCGCCCAACAGGGGAGTCAGCCCCAGCATTTT
D: NA; J: TRBJ1-1; size: NA; V: TRBV6-1; length: 12; CDR3: CASILGSSEAFF; DNA: NA
D: NA; J: TRBJ2-1; size: NA; V: TRBV9; length: 14; CDR3: CASSVGGRPYEQFF; DNA: TGTGCCAGCAGCGTAGGCGGACGCCCCTATGAGCAGTTCTTC